This is a list of T cell receptor beta chains from one sample in a study of blood T cell repertoires in COVID-19. Only in-frame clones appear in the TCRdb table, and some are missing; sequencing was by immunoSEQ multiplex PCR. The table includes about 35,000 clones, 80% to 90% detected once. Sequencing input: peripheral blood. The receptors were sampled from a man older than 75 with active COVID-19. CDR3s include the opening cysteine and the closing phenylalanine or tryptophan. Fields, in order: clone size, V gene, J gene, D gene, CDR3 protein, CDR3 DNA. The D gene is left open where the match is weak. Not every row has a clone size; where given, it reads once, few, many or a size class.

abundance: -; v_gene: TRBV7-2; j_gene: TRBJ2-2; d_gene: -; CDR3aa: CASRGGPTGELFF; CDR3nt: TGTGCCAGCAGGGGCGGGCCTACCGGGGAGCTGTTTTTT
abundance: -; v_gene: TRBV4-1; j_gene: TRBJ2-1; d_gene: TRBD2; CDR3aa: CASRFVGGSGNEQFF; CDR3nt: TGCGCCAGCCGATTCGTCGGGGGGAGCGGCAATGAGCAGTTCTTC
abundance: -; v_gene: TRBV5-5; j_gene: TRBJ1-3; d_gene: -; CDR3aa: CASSLRSSGNTIYF; CDR3nt: TGTGCCAGCAGCTTACGGAGCTCTGGAAACACCATATATTTT
abundance: -; v_gene: TRBV28; j_gene: TRBJ2-7; d_gene: -; CDR3aa: CASAAGSLKNEQYF; CDR3nt: TGTGCCAGCGCCGCCGGGAGTTTAAAGAACGAGCAGTACTTC
abundance: -; v_gene: TRBV19; j_gene: TRBJ2-3; d_gene: TRBD2; CDR3aa: CASRGRTSAQDTQYF; CDR3nt: TGTGCCAGTAGGGGTAGGACTAGCGCGCAAGATACGCAGTATTTT
abundance: -; v_gene: TRBV9; j_gene: TRBJ2-1; d_gene: TRBD1; CDR3aa: CASSDSGGRVYNEQFF; CDR3nt: TGTGCCAGCAGCGACTCAGGGGGCAGAGTCTACAATGAGCAGTTCTTC
abundance: -; v_gene: TRBV4-1; j_gene: TRBJ1-1; d_gene: -; CDR3aa: CASSQEEQLNTEAFF; CDR3nt: TGCGCCAGCAGCCAAGAAGAACAGCTGAACACTGAAGCTTTCTTT
abundance: -; v_gene: TRBV14; j_gene: TRBJ1-2; d_gene: -; CDR3aa: CASSQVVDRYYGYTF; CDR3nt: TGTGCCAGCAGCCAAGTCGTAGATCGTTACTATGGCTACACCTTC
abundance: -; v_gene: TRBV3-1/TRBV3-2; j_gene: TRBJ2-3; d_gene: -; CDR3aa: CASSQEHPTDTQYF; CDR3nt: TGTGCCAGCAGCCAAGAACATCCCACAGATACGCAGTATTTT
abundance: -; v_gene: TRBV20-1; j_gene: TRBJ2-5; d_gene: -; CDR3aa: CSARAETQYF; CDR3nt: TGCAGTGCTAGGGCCGAGACCCAGTACTTC
abundance: -; v_gene: TRBV24-1; j_gene: TRBJ2-3; d_gene: TRBD2; CDR3aa: CATSVQREWDTQYF; CDR3nt: TGTGCCACCAGTGTACAGCGGGAGTGGGATACGCAGTATTTT
abundance: -; v_gene: TRBV28; j_gene: TRBJ2-7; d_gene: -; CDR3aa: CASSFGGSYEQYF; CDR3nt: TGTGCCAGCAGTTTCGGGGGTTCCTACGAGCAGTACTTC
abundance: -; v_gene: TRBV7-2; j_gene: TRBJ2-1; d_gene: TRBD2; CDR3aa: CASSLNGLAYEQFF; CDR3nt: TGTGCCAGCAGCTTAAATGGACTAGCGTATGAGCAGTTCTTC
abundance: -; v_gene: TRBV18; j_gene: TRBJ2-1; d_gene: TRBD1; CDR3aa: CASPVRTGGEQFF; CDR3nt: TGTGCCAGCCCTGTCCGGACAGGGGGGGAGCAGTTCTTC
abundance: -; v_gene: TRBV5-8; j_gene: TRBJ2-7; d_gene: TRBD1; CDR3aa: CASSPWTGGLYEQYF; CDR3nt: TGTGCCAGCAGCCCATGGACAGGGGGGCTCTACGAGCAGTACTTC
abundance: few; v_gene: TRBV12-2; j_gene: TRBJ2-2; d_gene: -; CDR3aa: CASRSTRVPNTGELFF; CDR3nt: TGTGCAAGTCGCTCTACACGGGTACCGAACACCGGGGAGCTGTTTTTT
abundance: medium-sized; v_gene: TRBV19; j_gene: TRBJ1-5; d_gene: -; CDR3aa: CATRGQGSQPQHF; CDR3nt: TGTGCCACCCGCGGTCAGGGGAGTCAGCCCCAGCATTTT
abundance: -; v_gene: TRBV19; j_gene: TRBJ1-5; d_gene: -; CDR3aa: CASRAEGHRVQPQHF; CDR3nt: TGTGCCAGTAGGGCCGAGGGCCACAGGGTTCAGCCCCAGCATTTT
abundance: -; v_gene: TRBV6-6; j_gene: TRBJ1-1; d_gene: TRBD1; CDR3aa: CASSLIQGRPTEAFF; CDR3nt: TGTGCCAGCAGTTTAATACAGGGGCGGCCCACTGAAGCTTTCTTT
abundance: -; v_gene: TRBV5-1; j_gene: TRBJ2-3; d_gene: -; CDR3aa: CASSLVLDTDTQYF; CDR3nt: TGCGCCAGCAGCTTGGTGCTAGACACAGATACGCAGTATTTT
abundance: -; v_gene: TRBV7-8; j_gene: TRBJ1-5; d_gene: -; CDR3aa: CASSLGGRYSNQPQHF; CDR3nt: TGTGCCAGCAGCTTAGGGGGCAGATATAGCAATCAGCCCCAGCATTTT
abundance: -; v_gene: TRBV6-2/TRBV6-3; j_gene: TRBJ2-5; d_gene: TRBD2; CDR3aa: CASSNARTSGRGSRVETQYF; CDR3nt: TGTGCCAGCAGCAATGCCCGGACTAGCGGGAGAGGGTCGAGGGTAGAGACCCAGTACTTC
abundance: -; v_gene: TRBV27; j_gene: TRBJ1-6; d_gene: -; CDR3aa: CASRDSNSPLHF; CDR3nt: TGTGCCAGCAGGGACAGCAATTCACCCCTCCACTTT
abundance: -; v_gene: TRBV19; j_gene: TRBJ1-2; d_gene: TRBD1; CDR3aa: CASSTPGQGVNSNYGYTF; CDR3nt: TGTGCCAGTAGTACTCCGGGACAGGGAGTCAATTCTAACTATGGCTACACCTTC
abundance: once; v_gene: TRBV2; j_gene: TRBJ1-1; d_gene: TRBD1; CDR3aa: CASSGTGGRTEAFF; CDR3nt: TGTGCCAGCAGTGGGACAGGGGGCCGGACTGAAGCTTTCTTT
abundance: -; v_gene: TRBV19; j_gene: TRBJ2-5; d_gene: -; CDR3aa: CASSETAGEETQYF; CDR3nt: TGTGCCAGTAGTGAGACCGCGGGTGAAGAGACCCAGTACTTC
abundance: -; v_gene: TRBV28; j_gene: TRBJ2-7; d_gene: TRBD1; CDR3aa: CASRKEGASIYEQYF; CDR3nt: TGTGCCAGCAGAAAAGAGGGGGCCTCGATCTACGAGCAGTACTTC